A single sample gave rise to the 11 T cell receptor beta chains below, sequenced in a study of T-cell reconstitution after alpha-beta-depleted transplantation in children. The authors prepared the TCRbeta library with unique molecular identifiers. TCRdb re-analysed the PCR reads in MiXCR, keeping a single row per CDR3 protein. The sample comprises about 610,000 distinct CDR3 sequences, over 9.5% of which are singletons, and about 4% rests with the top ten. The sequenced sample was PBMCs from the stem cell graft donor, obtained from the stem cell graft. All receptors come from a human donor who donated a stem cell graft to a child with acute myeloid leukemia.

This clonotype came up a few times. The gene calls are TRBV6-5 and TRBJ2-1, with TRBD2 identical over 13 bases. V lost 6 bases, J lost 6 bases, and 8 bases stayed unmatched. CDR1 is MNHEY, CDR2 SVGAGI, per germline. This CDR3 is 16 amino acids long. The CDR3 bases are TGTGCCAGCAGCTACCTACTAGCGGGAGGGCCCAATGAGCAGTTCTTC. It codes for CASSYLLAGGPNEQFF.

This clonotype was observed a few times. CDR3 sequence reads: CASSVVGTGGFGSPLHF. The CDR3 coding sequence is TGTGCCAGCAGCGTAGTAGGTACAGGGGGTTTCGGTTCACCCCTCCACTTT. The V call is TRBV9, the J call TRBJ1-6, with 8 bases lining up with TRBD1. Looked up from germline, CDR1 is SGDLS and CDR2 is YYNGEE. The CDR3 covers 17 residues. V shed 0 bases, J shed 9 bases, and the junction held 11 bases outside the gene matches.

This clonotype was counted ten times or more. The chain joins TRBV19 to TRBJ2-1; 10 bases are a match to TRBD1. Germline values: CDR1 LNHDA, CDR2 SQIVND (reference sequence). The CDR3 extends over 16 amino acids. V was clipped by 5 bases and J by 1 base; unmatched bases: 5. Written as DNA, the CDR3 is TGTGCCAGTAGTTGGTGGGACAGGGGATCCTACAATGAGCAGTTCTTC. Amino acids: CASSWWDRGSYNEQFF.

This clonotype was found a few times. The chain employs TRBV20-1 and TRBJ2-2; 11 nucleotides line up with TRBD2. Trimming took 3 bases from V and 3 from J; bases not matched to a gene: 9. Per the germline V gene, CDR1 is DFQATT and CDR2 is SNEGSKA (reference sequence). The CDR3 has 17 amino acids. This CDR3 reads CSARGLIAGGDTGELFF. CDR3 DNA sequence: TGCAGTGCTAGGGGTTTGATAGCGGGAGGGGACACCGGGGAGCTGTTTTTT.

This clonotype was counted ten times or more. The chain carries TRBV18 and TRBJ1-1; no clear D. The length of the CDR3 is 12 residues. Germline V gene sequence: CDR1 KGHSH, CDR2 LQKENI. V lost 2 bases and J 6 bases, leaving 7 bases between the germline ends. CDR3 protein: CASSPMKAEAFF. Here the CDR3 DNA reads TGTGCCAGCTCACCAATGAAGGCTGAAGCTTTCTTT.

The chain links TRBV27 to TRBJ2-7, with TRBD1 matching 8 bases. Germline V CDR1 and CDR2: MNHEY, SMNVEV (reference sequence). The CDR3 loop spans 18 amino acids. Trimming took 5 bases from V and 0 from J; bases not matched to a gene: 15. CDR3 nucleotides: TGTGCCAGCAGTCCCCGTCGACAGGGGATACCCCCCTCCTACGAGCAGTACTTC. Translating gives CASSPRRQGIPPSYEQYF.

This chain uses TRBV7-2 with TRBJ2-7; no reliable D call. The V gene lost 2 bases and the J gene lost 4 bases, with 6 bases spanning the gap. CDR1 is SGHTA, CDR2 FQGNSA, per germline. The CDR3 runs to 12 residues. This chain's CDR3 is CASSLIPYEQYF. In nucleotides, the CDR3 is TGTGCCAGCAGCTTAATTCCGTACGAGCAGTACTTC. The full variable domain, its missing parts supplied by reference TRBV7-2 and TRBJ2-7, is GAGVSQSPSNKVTEKGKDVELRCDPISGHTALYWYRQSLGQGLEFLIYFQGNSAPDKSGLPSDRFSAERTGGSVSTLTIQRTQQEDSAVYLCASSLIPYEQYFGPGTRLTVT.

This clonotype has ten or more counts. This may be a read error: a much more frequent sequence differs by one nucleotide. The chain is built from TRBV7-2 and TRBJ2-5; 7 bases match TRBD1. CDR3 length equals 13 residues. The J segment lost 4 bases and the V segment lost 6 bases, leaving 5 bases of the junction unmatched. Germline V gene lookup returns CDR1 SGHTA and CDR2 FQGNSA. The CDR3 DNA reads TGTGCCAGCAGTTTAACAGGGGTAGAGACCCAGTACTTC. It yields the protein CASSLTGVETQYF.

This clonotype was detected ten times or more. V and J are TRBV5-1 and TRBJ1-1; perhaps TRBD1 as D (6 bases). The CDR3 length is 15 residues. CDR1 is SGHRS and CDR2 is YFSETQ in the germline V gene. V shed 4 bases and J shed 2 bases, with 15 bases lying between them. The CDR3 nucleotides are TGCGCCAGCAGCGAGGGACAAGTAATTAACACTGAAGCTTTCTTT. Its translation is CASSEGQVINTEAFF. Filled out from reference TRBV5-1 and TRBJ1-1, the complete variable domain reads KAGVTQTPRYLIKTRGQQVTLSCSPISGHRSVSWYQQTPGQGLQFLFEYFSETQRNKGNFPGRFSGRQFSNSRSEMNVSTLELGDSALYLCASSEGQVINTEAFFGQGTRLTVV.

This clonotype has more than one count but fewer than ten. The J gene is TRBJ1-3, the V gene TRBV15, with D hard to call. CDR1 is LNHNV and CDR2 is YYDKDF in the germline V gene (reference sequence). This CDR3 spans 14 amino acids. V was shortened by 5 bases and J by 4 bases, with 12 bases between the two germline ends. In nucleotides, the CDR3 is TGTGCCACCAGCCCGTTAAGGACGGGAAACACCATATATTTT. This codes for CATSPLRTGNTIYF.

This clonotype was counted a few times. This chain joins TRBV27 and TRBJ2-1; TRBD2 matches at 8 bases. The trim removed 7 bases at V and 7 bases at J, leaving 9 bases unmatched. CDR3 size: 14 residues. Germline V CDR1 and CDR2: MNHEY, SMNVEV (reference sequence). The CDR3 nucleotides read TGTGCCAGCAAATTGTTAGCGGGGCTAAATGAGCAGTTCTTC. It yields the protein CASKLLAGLNEQFF.